The 29 T cell receptor beta chains given below trace back to one sample, sequenced in a study of blood T cells in healthy people across ages. A second PCR of about 6 to 12 cycles used a sample-barcoded 5' primer and a J-beta primer mix. TCRdb passed the 5' RACE reads through MiXCR, listing each CDR3 protein once. Found here are about 930,000 distinct CDR3 sequences, approximately 32% of them singletons; the top ten hold around 9.6%. This same sample was also taken into another study, of T cells of mothers and their children.

Sequenced: blood. These receptors were taken from a woman aged 40 to 50 in good health.

This clonotype turned up a few times. The chain employs TRBV15 and TRBJ2-3; D remains unclear. Trimming shortened V by 4 bases and J by 4 bases, and 9 bases separated the two germline ends. The CDR3 is made up of 13 amino acids. CDR1 LNHNV and CDR2 YYDKDF come from the germline V gene (reference sequence). CDR3 in amino acids: CATSKGTPDTQYF. The CDR3 coding sequence is TGTGCCACCAGCAAGGGTACGCCAGATACGCAGTATTTT.

This clonotype was detected a few times. The chain employs TRBV3-1 and TRBJ1-6; D remains ambiguous. Trimming removed 2 bases at V and 8 bases at J, with 4 bases between. Germline values: CDR1 LGHDT, CDR2 YNNKEL (reference sequence). This CDR3 region has 12 residues. CDR3 loop: CASSQFHSPLHF. For the CDR3, the DNA is TGTGCCAGCAGCCAATTTCATTCACCCCTCCACTTT.

On this clonotype itself: A much larger clone differs from this one at a single base, so this may be a read error. The chain joins TRBV5-1 to TRBJ1-4; 10 nucleotides agree with TRBD1. The CDR3 contains 15 residues. CDR1 SGHRS and CDR2 YFSETQ come from the germline V gene. With 6 bases clipped from V and 8 bases from J, the junction kept 10 bases outside the gene matches. CDR3 nucleotides: TGCGCCAGCACCAGTAGGGACAGGGGAACGGAAAAACTGTTTTTT. It specifies CASTSRDRGTEKLFF.

The V call is TRBV20-1, the J call TRBJ2-4; no firm D call. The germline V gene has CDR1 DFQATT and CDR2 SNEGSKA (reference sequence). The CDR3 is made up of 17 amino acids. Trimming shortened V by 5 bases and J by 0 bases, and 20 bases separated the two germline ends. The CDR3: CSALSQDGSIAKNIQYF. Written as DNA, the CDR3 is TGCAGTGCTCTATCCCAGGACGGTTCGATAGCCAAAAACATTCAGTACTTC.

The V and J genes are TRBV27 and TRBJ1-4; D is possibly TRBD1 (6 bases). Germline CDR1 is MNHEY and CDR2 is SMNVEV (reference sequence). Trimming removed 2 bases at V and 7 bases at J, with 14 bases between. The length of the CDR3 is 15 residues. The CDR3 loop reads CASSLMGGYVEKLFF. DNA for the CDR3: TGTGCCAGCAGTTTAATGGGGGGCTACGTTGAAAAACTGTTTTTT. Combining the CDR3 with reference TRBV27 and TRBJ1-4 gives the whole variable domain EAQVTQNPRYLITVTGKKLTVTCSQNMNHEYMSWYRQDPGLGLRQIYYSMNVEVTDKGDVPEGYKVSRKEKRNFPLILESPSPNQTSLYFCASSLMGGYVEKLFFGSGTQLSVL.

This clonotype was counted ten times or more. V is TRBV6-6 and J is TRBJ2-4; a possible D gene is TRBD2 (6 bases). Trimming left V 7 bases short and J 5 bases short, with 12 bases between. The CDR3 has 13 amino acids. Germline V CDR1 and CDR2: MNHNY, SVGAGI (reference sequence). CDR3 sequence: CASTGERQNIQYF. In DNA form, the CDR3 reads TGTGCCAGCACGGGGGAACGGCAAAACATTCAGTACTTC.

V and J are TRBV5-1 and TRBJ2-3; the match to TRBD2 covers 8 bases. J was trimmed by 3 bases and V by 0 bases; bases with no gene match: 6. This CDR3 is built from 16 residues. Per germline, CDR1 SGHRS and CDR2 YFSETQ. The CDR3 DNA reads as TGCGCCAGCAGCTTGGCCCGAGCGGGGGTAACAGATACGCAGTATTTT. It specifies CASSLARAGVTDTQYF.

This chain uses TRBV24-1 with TRBJ2-3; D remains unclear. CDR3 length: 13 amino acids. The V gene's germline CDR1 is KGHDR and CDR2 SFDVKD. Trimming took off 0 bases at V and 4 bases at J, with 4 bases between the two ends. The CDR3 spells CATSDLLPDTQYF. DNA of the CDR3: TGTGCCACCAGTGATTTGCTGCCAGATACGCAGTATTTT.

This clonotype was observed at least ten times. V is TRBV28 and J is TRBJ2-5, with D possibly matching TRBD1 (5 bases). V shed 3 bases and J shed 1 base, with 12 bases lying between them. This CDR3 has 15 residues. Germline V gene sequence: CDR1 MDHEN, CDR2 SYDVKM. CDR3 loop: CASSFQGRVQETQYF. CDR3 DNA: TGTGCCAGCAGTTTCCAAGGCAGGGTCCAAGAGACCCAGTACTTC. Combining the CDR3 with reference TRBV28 and TRBJ2-5 gives the whole variable domain DVKVTQSSRYLVKRTGEKVFLECVQDMDHENMFWYRQDPGLGLRLIYFSYDVKMKEKGDIPEGYSVSREKKERFSLILESASTNQTSMYLCASSFQGRVQETQYFGPGTRLLVL.

This clonotype was seen a handful of times. The chain recombines TRBV28 with TRBJ2-3, with 8 bases lining up with TRBD1. The CDR3 totals 15 residues. CDR1 is MDHEN, CDR2 SYDVKM, per germline. With V trimmed by 6 bases and J by 3 bases, 8 bases remained unmatched. The CDR3 sequence: CASSRRTGRTDTQYF. In DNA, the CDR3 is TGTGCCAGCAGCCGTCGGACAGGGCGGACAGATACGCAGTATTTT. Filled out from reference TRBV28 and TRBJ2-3, the complete variable domain reads DVKVTQSSRYLVKRTGEKVFLECVQDMDHENMFWYRQDPGLGLRLIYFSYDVKMKEKGDIPEGYSVSREKKERFSLILESASTNQTSMYLCASSRRTGRTDTQYFGPGTRLTVL.

Of note for this clonotype: This may be a read error: a much more frequent sequence differs by one nucleotide. The chain uses TRBV5-1 and TRBJ2-7, with D perhaps TRBD1 (6 bases). This CDR3 is built from 16 residues. Per the germline V gene, CDR1 is SGHRS and CDR2 is YFSETQ. This CDR3 is CVSRNEGVPSAYEQYF. The CDR3 DNA follows: TGCGTCAGCAGGAATGAGGGGGTACCCTCAGCCTACGAGCAGTACTTC.

This clonotype showed up just a few times. V gene TRBV6-5 combines with J gene TRBJ2-5, with D perhaps TRBD2 (5 bases). CDR3 length equals 16 residues. V was pared by 1 base and J by 1 base, with 13 bases between. CDR1 is MNHEY and CDR2 is SVGAGI in the germline V gene. CDR3 residues: CASSYYGNRPQETQYF. The CDR3 DNA sequence: TGTGCCAGCAGTTACTACGGGAACAGACCCCAAGAGACCCAGTACTTC.

V is TRBV7-2 and J is TRBJ2-5; D ambiguous. V was trimmed by 6 bases and J by 2 bases, leaving 13 bases between them. The CDR3 consists of 14 residues. CDR1 SGHTA and CDR2 FQGNSA come from the germline V gene. The CDR3, as DNA: TGTGCCAGCAGTCCCGCGACTCCTCAAGAGACCCAGTACTTC. It specifies CASSPATPQETQYF.

This clonotype was seen only a few times. The chain joins TRBV20-1 to TRBJ1-2, with D perhaps matching TRBD1 (6 bases). Germline CDR1 DFQATT, CDR2 SNEGSKA (reference sequence). This CDR3 contains 14 residues. Between the trimmed V and J ends, which lost 5 bases and 2 bases, there was a span of 15 bases. CDR3 sequence reads: CSARGGPANYGYTF. CDR3 coding DNA: TGCAGTGCTCGGGGGGGGCCAGCGAACTATGGCTACACCTTC.

The genes are TRBV28 and TRBJ2-3; 12 positions match TRBD2. Losses at the gene ends were 5 bases for V and 5 bases for J; bases not matched to a gene: 8. This CDR3 region has 16 residues. Germline values: CDR1 MDHEN, CDR2 SYDVKM. The chain's CDR3 is CASSTPTSGGLDTQYF. In DNA, the CDR3 is TGTGCCAGCAGTACGCCGACTAGCGGGGGTTTAGATACGCAGTATTTT.

The rearrangement links TRBV20-1 to TRBJ2-3; 9 bases are a match to TRBD2. The germline V gene encodes CDR1 DFQATT and CDR2 SNEGSKA (reference sequence). This CDR3 spans 15 amino acids. V was pared by 3 bases and J by 4 bases, with 8 bases of the junction left unmatched. CDR3 sequence: CSARPGTSRPDTQYF. CDR3 DNA: TGCAGTGCTAGGCCAGGGACTAGCAGACCAGATACGCAGTATTTT.

There are a few counts of this clonotype. The rearrangement links TRBV29-1 to TRBJ1-5; a weak D match, TRBD1 (6 bases). Trimming stripped 4 bases from V and 6 bases from J, with 13 bases between. The CDR3 consists of 13 residues. Germline lookup yields CDR1 SQVTM and CDR2 ANQGSEA. The DNA for the CDR3 is TGCAGCGTTGGGCAGGGGCTGAGTCAGCCCCAGCATTTT. It encodes CSVGQGLSQPQHF.

This chain connects TRBV28 to TRBJ2-7, with no clear D. Trimming took off 7 bases at V and 1 base at J, with 14 bases between the two ends. The CDR3 is 14 amino acids. Per the germline V gene, CDR1 is MDHEN and CDR2 is SYDVKM. CDR3 nucleotide sequence: TGTGCCAGCACCTCGGTGGGCAGATCCTACGAGCAGTACTTC. As protein: CASTSVGRSYEQYF.

The table lists this clonotype with many counts. V gene TRBV7-9 combines with J gene TRBJ2-7; TRBD1 aligns across 9 bases. The CDR3 runs 15 residues. V gave up 5 bases and J gave up 2 bases; unmatched junction bases: 7. Germline V lookup: CDR1 SEHNR, CDR2 FQNEAQ (reference sequence). The chain's CDR3 is CASSLGDRGAYEQYF. In DNA, the CDR3 is TGTGCCAGCAGCCTAGGCGACAGGGGGGCCTACGAGCAGTACTTC.

About this clonotype itself: A read error may explain this, as a much larger clone is one base away. This rearrangement joins TRBV7-9 to TRBJ2-5, with D unclear. Germline V gives CDR1 SEHNR, CDR2 FQNEAQ (reference sequence). The CDR3 contains 14 residues. The V and J ends lost 5 bases and 5 bases respectively, with 15 bases between them. Here the CDR3 reads CASSPPRDGETQYF. In nucleotides, the CDR3 is TGTGCCAGCAGCCCCCCACGTGACGGGGAGACCCAGTACTTC.

This clonotype showed up many times. This rearrangement joins TRBV7-2 to TRBJ2-1; 7 bases are shared with TRBD2. Germline CDR1 and CDR2: SGHTA and FQGNSA. Trimming at V came to 3 bases and at J to 9 bases, leaving 11 bases not matched to a gene. This CDR3 spans 15 amino acids. The CDR3 region is CASSLGGGKSLEQFF. The CDR3 DNA reads TGTGCCAGCAGCTTGGGCGGGGGAAAATCACTTGAGCAGTTCTTC.

The V and J genes are TRBV6-5 and TRBJ1-1, with TRBD1 matching 7 bases. The V and J ends lost 5 bases and 4 bases, in that order; junction bases with no gene match: 7. Germline V gene sequence: CDR1 MNHEY, CDR2 SVGAGI. CDR3 length: 14 amino acids. CDR3 residues: CASSRDRVGTEAFF. In nucleotides, the CDR3 is TGTGCCAGCAGTCGAGACAGGGTTGGCACTGAAGCTTTCTTT.

The genes are TRBV12-3 or TRBV12-4 and TRBJ2-1; 10 bases are a match to TRBD1. V was clipped by 7 bases and J by 4 bases; unmatched bases: 7. This CDR3 is built from 15 residues. The CDR3 is CASTLGTGDYNEQFF. The CDR3 region has the DNA TGTGCCAGCACCCTAGGGACAGGGGATTACAATGAGCAGTTCTTC.

Many counts were recorded for this clonotype. The V and J genes are TRBV12-3 or TRBV12-4 and TRBJ1-2; D is undetermined. The CDR3 is 12 amino acids. Between the trimmed V and J ends, which lost 6 bases and 4 bases, there was a span of 9 bases. The CDR3 region is CASSPQTYGYTF. The CDR3 DNA reads as TGTGCCAGCAGCCCACAGACCTATGGCTACACCTTC.

About this clonotype itself: The junction departs from the called germline gene at one end, perhaps through a read error. This chain connects TRBV27 to TRBJ2-3; TRBD2 matches 13 bases. The length of the CDR3 is 17 residues. Germline assignment: CDR1 MNHEY and CDR2 SMNVEV (reference sequence). The DNA for the CDR3 is TGTGCCAGCAGTTCCTCCCCCGGACTAGCGGGGGCCGATATGCAGTATTTT. It translates to CASSSSPGLAGADMQYF.

This clonotype was detected many times. This sequence joins TRBV18 and TRBJ1-5; the D gene is possibly TRBD1 (6 bases). The CDR3 sequence is 14 residues long. Germline V CDR1 and CDR2: KGHSH, LQKENI. The V end lost 8 bases, the J end lost 1 base, and 12 bases lay between the germline ends. This chain's CDR3 is CASSPGTSNQPQHF. CDR3 nucleotides: TGTGCCAGCAGTCCCGGGACAAGCAATCAGCCCCAGCATTTT.

The chain uses TRBV29-1 and TRBJ1-1, with TRBD1 identical over 10 bases. CDR3 length: 13 residues. Germline V gene data show CDR1 as SQVTM and CDR2 as ANQGSEA. J was trimmed by 11 bases and V by 7 bases; bases with no gene match: 13. This CDR3 is CSAGTGEKGWAFF. CDR3 bases: TGCAGCGCTGGGACAGGGGAGAAGGGATGGGCTTTCTTT.

This clonotype came up many times. The genes are TRBV10-3 and TRBJ2-1; 9 positions agree with TRBD1. CDR1 is ENHRY, CDR2 SYGVKD, per germline. The CDR3 is 13 residues long. V gave up 10 bases and J gave up 7 bases; unmatched junction bases: 8. In nucleotides, the CDR3 is TGTGCCACCGGGACAGGGACCGCTAATGAGCAGTTCTTC. Its protein is CATGTGTANEQFF.

The V and J genes are TRBV24-1 and TRBJ2-3; 9 nucleotides agree with TRBD2. CDR3 length equals 17 residues. CDR1 and CDR2 from the germline V gene are KGHDR and SFDVKD. Trimming removed 1 base from V and 3 bases from J; junction bases left unmatched: 7. DNA of the CDR3: TGTGCCACCAGTGATTTTGCTGGGACTAGCCAAACAGATACGCAGTATTTT. Its translation: CATSDFAGTSQTDTQYF.